This is a list of T cell receptor beta chains from one sample in a study of cytomegalovirus exposure and HLA in healthy donors. The method was immunoSEQ multiplex PCR; TCRdb's version includes in-frame clones alone and lacks a portion of them. The sample has roughly 230,000 clones, around 83% seen once. The sequencing input was PBMCs. The source of these receptors is a girl aged 2-10 years in good health and CMV-seronegative. CDR3s include the opening cysteine and the closing phenylalanine or tryptophan.

CDR3 protein	V gene	J gene
CASSSTGQGMNTEAFF	TRBV5-6	TRBJ1-1
CASRLGTPYSYEQCF	TRBV2	TRBJ2-7
CASSRDYQETQYF	TRBV7-2	TRBJ2-5
CSVGGTGEAYGYTF	TRBV29-1	TRBJ1-2
CASSLGIPTSWYEQYF	TRBV7-6	TRBJ2-7
CASTTSGTPAGYNEQFF	TRBV27	TRBJ2-1
CAIRDSTYEQYF	TRBV10-3	-
CASSPLDSGSEAFF	TRBV6-5	TRBJ1-1
CASSLRLEGNYGYTF	TRBV11-2	TRBJ1-2
CASSLQGNGEQYF	TRBV7-3	TRBJ2-7
CSSSLAGNLPYEQYF	TRBV7-9	TRBJ2-7